The 24 T cell receptor beta chains presented below share a single source sample, sequenced in a study of cytomegalovirus exposure and HLA in healthy donors. Repertoires were generated with immunoSEQ multiplex PCR, while TCRdb's copy carries only in-frame clones and drops some. The data show nearly 200,000 clones, 75% to 85% seen once. The source material was PBMCs. These receptors all stem from a woman in her 30s in good health and CMV-seropositive.

This chain uses TRBV9 with TRBJ1-2; no clear D gene. Germline lookup yields CDR1 SGDLS and CDR2 YYNGEE. The V end was cut by 0 bases, the J end by 4 bases, with 7 bases between. The CDR3 spans 13 residues. The CDR3 nucleotides are TGTGCCAGCAGCGTAGGGAGTTCCTATGGCTACACCTTC. Translating gives CASSVGSSYGYTF.

The V call is TRBV5-1, the J call TRBJ2-1, with 8 bases that match TRBD1. The length of the CDR3 is 18 residues. Germline lookup yields CDR1 SGHRS and CDR2 YFSETQ. With 4 bases clipped from V and 14 bases from J, the junction kept 26 bases outside the gene matches. CDR3 sequence: CASSTVGRQGSIDVHEFF. DNA for the CDR3: TGCGCCAGCAGCACGGTGGGCCGACAGGGGTCGATTGACGTCCATGAGTTCTTC.

This clone was detected once. This rearrangement joins TRBV6-6 to TRBJ1-1; 9 nucleotides agree with TRBD1. This CDR3 comprises 15 residues. Germline trimming cut 7 bases from V and 1 base from J; bases unmatched to any gene: 7. CDR1 is MNHNY and CDR2 is SVGAGI in the germline V gene (reference sequence). CDR3: CASKIGTGRNTEAFF. The CDR3 nucleotides read TGTGCCAGCAAGATAGGGACAGGGAGGAACACTGAAGCTTTCTTT.

The table lists this clone with a count of one. The V gene is TRBV4-2, the J gene TRBJ2-1; 9 positions agree with TRBD1. CDR3 length: 18 amino acids. Germline trimming cut 0 bases from V and 0 bases from J; bases unmatched to any gene: 6. Per the germline V gene, CDR1 is LGHNA and CDR2 is YNFKEQ. CDR3 DNA: TGTGCCAGCAGCCAAGACACACAGGGGGCTAGCTCCTACAATGAGCAGTTCTTC. Residues: CASSQDTQGASSYNEQFF.

The CDR3 here is CASSPWGDRSTDTQYF. As DNA, the CDR3 is TGTGCCAGCAGCCCCTGGGGGGACCGAAGCACAGATACGCAGTATTTT. V and J are TRBV9 and TRBJ2-3; possibly TRBD2 for D (6 bases). V lost 4 bases and J lost 0, with 15 bases in between. Germline CDR1 SGDLS, CDR2 YYNGEE. The CDR3 spans 16 residues.

V gene TRBV18 combines with J gene TRBJ2-1; the D is unclear. There are 12 residues in the CDR3. Trimming pared 0 bases from V and 9 bases from J, leaving 6 bases between. CDR1 and CDR2 from the germline V gene are KGHSH and LQKENI. The CDR3 DNA reads TGTGCCAGCTCACCACCGATGGCTGAGCAGTTCTTC. Translation gives CASSPPMAEQFF.

V gene TRBV30 combines with J gene TRBJ2-7; D uncertain. The CDR3 runs 11 residues. With 7 bases removed from V and 3 bases from J, the gap between germline ends came to 10 bases. Germline loops: CDR1 GTSNPN, CDR2 SVGIG (reference sequence). CDR3: CAYKNSYEQYF. CDR3 DNA sequence: TGTGCCTATAAAAACAGCTACGAGCAGTACTTC.

V and J are TRBV7-9 and TRBJ1-1, with D possibly matching TRBD1 (6 bases). From germline, CDR1 is SEHNR and CDR2 FQNEAQ (reference sequence). The V gene lost 5 bases and the J gene lost 0 bases, with 22 bases spanning the gap. This CDR3 comprises 18 residues. This CDR3 reads CASSPLDSANTMNTEAFF. CDR3 nucleotide sequence: TGTGCCAGCAGCCCCCTGGACAGCGCTAACACGATGAACACTGAAGCTTTCTTT.

The chain recombines TRBV7-8 with TRBJ1-2; D gene ambiguous. This CDR3 is 12 amino acids long. Germline CDR1 SGHVS, CDR2 FQNEAQ. The V gene lost 1 base and the J gene lost 8 bases, with 8 bases spanning the gap. The CDR3 nucleotides read TGTGCCAGCAGCTTAGAGGAGAGCGGCTACACCTTC. Translated, it gives CASSLEESGYTF.

V usage is TRBV29-1 and J usage is TRBJ2-5; 7 nucleotides align to TRBD1. CDR1 SQVTM and CDR2 ANQGSEA come from the germline V gene. The CDR3 has 12 amino acids. The trim removed 6 bases at V and 4 bases at J, leaving 5 bases unmatched. The CDR3 DNA sequence: TGCAGCGTACAGGGGTTACGAGAGACCCAGTACTTC. As protein: CSVQGLRETQYF.

This chain joins TRBV5-4 and TRBJ2-7, with 11 bases fitting TRBD1. Germline V gene lookup returns CDR1 SGHNT and CDR2 YYREEE (reference sequence). The CDR3 has 15 residues. V gave up 3 bases and J gave up 3 bases; unmatched junction bases: 5. This chain's CDR3 is CASSSPGTGGYEQYF. The CDR3 bases are TGTGCCAGCAGCTCTCCCGGGACAGGGGGCTACGAGCAGTACTTC.

This chain links TRBV6-1 with TRBJ2-1; 8 nucleotides line up with TRBD1. The CDR3 is made up of 14 amino acids. Losses at the gene ends were 8 bases for V and 7 bases for J; bases not matched to a gene: 10. The germline V gene encodes CDR1 MNHNS and CDR2 SASEGT. The CDR3 spells CASLRTRQGNEQFF. CDR3 nucleotide sequence: TGTGCCAGCTTAAGGACCCGACAGGGGAATGAGCAGTTCTTC.

This sequence joins TRBV19 and TRBJ1-1; D gene ambiguous. CDR3 length: 11 amino acids. V gave up 5 bases and J gave up 5 bases, with 6 bases separating them. Germline CDR1 LNHDA, CDR2 SQIVND (reference sequence). The CDR3 region is CASSFNTEAFF. In DNA, the CDR3 is TGTGCCAGTAGTTTTAATACTGAAGCTTTCTTT.

This chain joins TRBV29-1 and TRBJ1-4; D may be TRBD1 (6 bases). Germline CDR1 and CDR2: SQVTM and ANQGSEA. Trimming removed 3 bases at V and 4 bases at J, with 12 bases between. This CDR3 has 14 residues. The CDR3 is CSVEDSGSNEKLFF. The CDR3 DNA sequence: TGCAGCGTTGAGGACAGTGGGAGTAATGAAAAACTGTTTTTT.

This CDR3 reads CASSGTSGAQETQYF. As DNA, the CDR3 is TGTGCCAGTAGTGGGACTAGCGGGGCTCAAGAGACCCAGTACTTC. The chain combines TRBV19 with TRBJ2-5; 13 nucleotides line up with TRBD2. Germline CDR1 LNHDA, CDR2 SQIVND (reference sequence). The CDR3 covers 15 residues. Losses at the gene ends were 5 bases for V and 2 bases for J; bases not matched to a gene: 2. The full variable domain, rest sourced from reference TRBV19 and TRBJ2-5, is DGGITQSPKYLFRKEGQNVTLSCEQNLNHDAMYWYRQDPGQGLRLIYYSQIVNDFQKGDIAEGYSVSREKKESFPLTVTSAQKNPTAFYLCASSGTSGAQETQYFGPGTRLLVL.

The rearrangement links TRBV4-1 to TRBJ1-5, with TRBD1 matching over 8 bases. V gave up 1 base and J gave up 7 bases; unmatched junction bases: 6. This CDR3 has 15 amino acids. Germline V gene data show CDR1 as MGHRA and CDR2 as YSYEKL. The CDR3 reads CASSQVDREGQPQHF. The CDR3 nucleotides are TGCGCCAGCAGCCAAGTGGACAGGGAGGGCCAGCCCCAGCATTTT.

This rearrangement joins TRBV6-5 to TRBJ1-1; no firm D call. V lost 2 bases and J lost 1, with 14 bases in between. The CDR3 loop spans 16 amino acids. The germline CDR1 and CDR2 sequences are MNHEY and SVGAGI. The CDR3 spells CASSYAFGRTNTEAFF. As DNA, the CDR3 is TGTGCCAGCAGTTACGCCTTTGGCAGAACGAACACTGAAGCTTTCTTT.

J is TRBJ1-5 and V is TRBV30; 9 positions agree with TRBD1. The CDR3 loop spans 13 amino acids. CDR1 and CDR2 from the germline V gene are GTSNPN and SVGIG (reference sequence). Trimming removed 7 bases from V and 5 bases from J; junction bases left unmatched: 6. CDR3 loop: CAFSDRGDQPQHF. In DNA form, the CDR3 reads TGTGCCTTCTCCGACAGGGGGGATCAGCCCCAGCATTTT.

The J gene is TRBJ1-2, the V gene TRBV7-2; perhaps TRBD1 as D (6 bases). The germline CDR1 and CDR2 sequences are SGHTA and FQGNSA. V shed 5 bases and J shed 1 base, with 17 bases lying between them. The CDR3 loop spans 16 amino acids. CDR3 coding DNA: TGTGCCAGCAGCGGGGGCTCAGGGGCGCTTAACTATGGCTACACCTTC. Amino acid sequence: CASSGGSGALNYGYTF.

The genes are TRBV5-1 and TRBJ1-5, with TRBD1 matching over 8 bases. CDR3 size: 15 residues. V lost 3 bases and J lost 3; bases outside the gene matches: 5. Germline lookup yields CDR1 SGHRS and CDR2 YFSETQ. CDR3 DNA sequence: TGCGCCAGCAGCTACGGGACAGGCATCAATCAGCCCCAGCATTTT. It translates to CASSYGTGINQPQHF.

The chain uses TRBV4-1 and TRBJ2-7, with TRBD2 identical over 9 bases. CDR1 is MGHRA and CDR2 is YSYEKL in the germline V gene. The CDR3 extends over 17 amino acids. Losses at the gene ends were 1 base for V and 0 bases for J; bases not matched to a gene: 7. CDR3 in amino acids: CASSQAVGSGGSYEQYF. The CDR3 region has the DNA TGCGCCAGCAGCCAAGCGGTGGGTAGCGGGGGCTCCTACGAGCAGTACTTC.

The sample holds a few counts of this clone. The V call is TRBV18, the J call TRBJ1-3; 8 bases align to TRBD1. Germline CDR1 and CDR2: KGHSH and LQKENI. The length of the CDR3 is 14 residues. V was clipped by 3 bases and J by 4 bases; unmatched bases: 2. The CDR3: CASSPDRGGNTIYF. The CDR3 coding sequence is TGTGCCAGCTCACCCGACAGGGGAGGAAACACCATATATTTT.

This sequence joins TRBV6-4 and TRBJ1-2; TRBD1 matches 8 bases. From germline, CDR1 is MRHNA and CDR2 SNTAGT. Trimming removed 4 bases from V and 4 bases from J; junction bases left unmatched: 8. The CDR3 totals 15 residues. CDR3 coding DNA: TGTGCCAGCAGTGCGGAACCGGGACAGGCCTATGGCTACACCTTC. It specifies CASSAEPGQAYGYTF.

In its sample, this clone was seen once. This rearrangement joins TRBV7-2 to TRBJ2-1, with 10 nucleotides matching TRBD2. V gave up 1 base and J gave up 5 bases; unmatched junction bases: 2. CDR1 and CDR2 (germline): SGHTA, FQGNSA. This CDR3 has 15 amino acids. CDR3 in DNA: TGTGCCAGCAGCTTAGTAGGGACTAGCGACAATGAGCAGTTCTTC. Its protein is CASSLVGTSDNEQFF.